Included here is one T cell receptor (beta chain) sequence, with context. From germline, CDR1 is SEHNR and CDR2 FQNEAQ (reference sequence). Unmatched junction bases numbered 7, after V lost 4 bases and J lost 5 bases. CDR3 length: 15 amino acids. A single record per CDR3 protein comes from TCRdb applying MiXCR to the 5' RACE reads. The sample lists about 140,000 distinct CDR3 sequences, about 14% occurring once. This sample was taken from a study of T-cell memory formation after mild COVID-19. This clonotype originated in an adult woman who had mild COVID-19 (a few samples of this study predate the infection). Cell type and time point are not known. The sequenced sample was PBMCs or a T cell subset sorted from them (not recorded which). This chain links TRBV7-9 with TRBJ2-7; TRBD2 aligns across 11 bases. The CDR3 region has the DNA TGTGCCAGCAGCTCGCGACTAGCGGGAATCAACGAGCAGTACTTC. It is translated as CASSSRLAGINEQYF.